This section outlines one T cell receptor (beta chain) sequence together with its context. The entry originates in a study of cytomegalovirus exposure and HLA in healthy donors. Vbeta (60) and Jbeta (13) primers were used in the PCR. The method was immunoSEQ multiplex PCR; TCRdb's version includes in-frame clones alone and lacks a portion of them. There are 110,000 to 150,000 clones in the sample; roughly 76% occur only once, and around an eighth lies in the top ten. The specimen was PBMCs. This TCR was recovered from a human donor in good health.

CDR3 residues: CAASSGGEDTQYF. The CDR3 region has the DNA TGCGCCGCCTCAAGTGGAGGGGAGGATACGCAGTATTTT. The rearrangement uses TRBV10-1 and TRBJ2-3, with a possible D match to TRBD2 (6 bases). CDR1 WNHNN and CDR2 SYGVQD come from the germline V gene (reference sequence). This CDR3 has 13 amino acids. V lost 11 bases and J 6 bases, leaving 18 bases between the germline ends.